Listed below are T cell receptor beta chains from one sample, sequenced in a study of response to subunit inactivated influenza vaccine. TCRdb fed the RT-PCR reads into MiXCR, producing one record per CDR3 protein. In the table there are roughly 670,000 distinct CDR3 sequences, about 14% of which are singletons. Specimen: PBMCs from blood, collected roughly 15 days before vaccination. The source is a man aged 45 to 65 who received an inactivated influenza vaccine. The CDR3 runs from the conserved cysteine through the conserved F or W. A D gene is named only where the DNA matches it firmly. Only part of the rows carry a size: once, few, many, or a class if the clone is expanded.

TRBV20-1,TRBJ1-2,TRBD1,NA,TGCAGTGCTAGAGACGCACCGACAGGGGGGTTCGACGGCTACACCTTC,CSARDAPTGGFDGYTF
TRBV5-1,TRBJ1-1,NA,NA,TGCGCCAGCAGCTTGGGGCGGGTAGGAGTGAACACTGAAGCTTTCTTT,CASSLGRVGVNTEAFF
TRBV19,TRBJ1-1,NA,NA,TGTGCCAGTAGTTTTGACCAGAACACTGAAGCTTTCTTT,CASSFDQNTEAFF
TRBV5-1,TRBJ2-5,NA,few,TGCGCCAGCAGCTTGTATGACGGGGAAGAGACCCAGTACTTC,CASSLYDGEETQYF
TRBV12-3/TRBV12-4,TRBJ2-3,TRBD1,many,TGTGCCAGCGGACAGGGGTCCCGGATTACGCAGTATTTT,CASGQGSRITQYF
TRBV29-1,TRBJ2-5,NA,NA,TGCAGCGTTAAGACTATCGGAGAGACCCAGTACTTC,CSVKTIGETQYF
TRBV27,TRBJ1-5,NA,many,TGTGCCAGCAGTTTGAACAGGGTATTTCAGCCCCAGCATTTT,CASSLNRVFQPQHF
TRBV20-1,TRBJ2-5,TRBD2,few,TGCAGTGCTCAGAACCCGGGACTAGGCTACCAAGAGACCCAGTACTTC,CSAQNPGLGYQETQYF
TRBV7-2,TRBJ1-6,NA,few,TGTGCCAGCAGCTTCGGGCTCCCCCTATATAATTCACCCCTCCACTTT,CASSFGLPLYNSPLHF
TRBV27,TRBJ2-7,NA,few,TGTGCCAGCAGCCTAGGGATTTCGGCCCCCGAGCAGTACTTC,CASSLGISAPEQYF